This paragraph covers one TCR beta chain sequence. Its antigen remains unknown. This sample is part of a study of T cells in Graves' hyperthyroidism and ophthalmopathy. There were TCR beta CDR3 regions amplified from RNA transcripts. RT-PCR in the first round (using the HTBI primer set) targeted the TCR CDR3. TCRdb processed the multiplex PCR reads anew with MiXCR; each CDR3 protein has one entry. In the table there are 300,000 to 400,000 distinct CDR3 sequences, over 15% of which are singletons. Germline loops: CDR1 DFQATT, CDR2 SNEGSKA (reference sequence). Trimming pared 0 bases from V and 5 bases from J, leaving 13 bases between. This CDR3 contains 15 residues. Study-wide results and limits: Most thyroid clonotypes that were expanded above 0.001 also turned up in blood.

This rearrangement joins TRBV20-1 to TRBJ1-4; a weak D match, TRBD1 (5 bases). The TCR sequence derives from a woman in her forties or fifties with Graves' hyperthyroidism. The source material was blood. The CDR3 coding sequence is TGCAGTGCTAGAGATTCCCAGGGCAAGAATGAAAAACTGTTTTTT. Its protein is CSARDSQGKNEKLFF.